This T cell receptor (beta chain) was profiled in a study of control samples from healthy donors and cancer patients. The assay was immunoSEQ multiplex PCR, and TCRdb's table has in-frame clones only and misses some. The profile shows about 410,000 clones, approximately 92% of them singletons. The V and J ends lost 0 bases and 5 bases respectively, with 16 bases between them. The V gene's germline CDR1 is SGHVS and CDR2 FNYEAQ. CDR3 length: 16 residues. The sequence derives from a man aged 40-50 years with head and neck cancer. V usage is TRBV7-6 and J usage is TRBJ2-5; D tentatively fits TRBD1 or TRBD2 (5 bases each). The sample taken for sequencing was PBMCs. The CDR3 loop reads CASSLAWGASSETQYF. The DNA for the CDR3 is TGTGCCAGCAGCTTAGCGTGGGGCGCTAGCTCGGAGACCCAGTACTTC.